One and the same sample provided the 10 T cell receptor beta chains below, sequenced in a study of neoadjuvant anti-PD-1 for oral cavity cancer. Generated by immunoSEQ multiplex PCR, the TCRdb table keeps only in-frame clones and is missing some. Altogether approximately 13,000 clones are present, roughly 70% being singletons, with the ten largest covering approximately 2.2%. Here the sequenced sample was PBMCs, taken before nivolumab (anti-PD-1) treatment. The source is a person between 40 and 85 years old with oral cavity squamous cell carcinoma.

This clone was seen only once. The V call is TRBV19, the J call TRBJ2-1; 7 bases are a match to TRBD1. The germline V gene has CDR1 LNHDA and CDR2 SQIVND (reference sequence). With V trimmed by 4 bases and J by 0 bases, 9 bases remained unmatched. The CDR3 sequence is 17 residues long. DNA for the CDR3: TGTGCCAGTAGTACGCGACAGGGTCCGGGCTCCTACAATGAGCAGTTCTTC. Its protein is CASSTRQGPGSYNEQFF.

The chain joins TRBV19 to TRBJ1-2; 8 bases align to TRBD1. Germline lookup yields CDR1 LNHDA and CDR2 SQIVND (reference sequence). J lost 2 bases, V lost 2 bases, and 7 bases had no gene match. This CDR3 has 16 amino acids. CDR3 region: CASSIIQGASNYGYTF. For the CDR3, the DNA is TGTGCCAGTAGTATAATCCAGGGGGCGAGCAACTATGGCTACACCTTC.

This chain joins TRBV27 and TRBJ2-7; possibly TRBD2 for D (5 bases). This CDR3 has 15 amino acids. Germline V CDR1 and CDR2: MNHEY, SMNVEV (reference sequence). The ends were cut back, 6 bases at V and 0 bases at J, with 15 bases in the middle. For the CDR3, the DNA is TGTGCCAGCAGCCCTCGGAGCGGTTCCTCCTACGAGCAGTACTTC. Its protein product is CASSPRSGSSYEQYF.

The chain combines TRBV19 with TRBJ2-1; D may be TRBD1 or TRBD2 (6 bases each). Germline V gene sequence: CDR1 LNHDA, CDR2 SQIVND (reference sequence). Trimming cost V 7 bases and J 8 bases, with 21 bases left between them. The CDR3 spans 15 residues. The CDR3 nucleotides are TGTGCCAGTAAATCGGTGAGGGGGGAATCGTATGAGCAGTTCTTC. Residues: CASKSVRGESYEQFF.

The chain carries TRBV9 and TRBJ2-7; weak D call: TRBD2 (5 bases). The CDR3 sequence is 15 residues long. CDR1 is SGDLS, CDR2 YYNGEE, per germline. V lost 0 bases, J lost 2 bases, and 12 bases lay in between. CDR3: CASSVEADTTYEQYF. Here the CDR3 DNA reads TGTGCCAGCAGCGTAGAAGCGGATACTACCTACGAGCAGTACTTC.

The rearrangement uses TRBV30 and TRBJ2-7; 8 bases match TRBD1. This CDR3 spans 12 amino acids. Germline CDR1 is GTSNPN and CDR2 is SVGIG (reference sequence). Unmatched junction bases numbered 9, after V lost 8 bases and J lost 6 bases. This CDR3 is CARGTGSPEQYF. CDR3 DNA sequence: TGTGCCAGAGGGACAGGATCCCCCGAGCAGTACTTC.

This chain links TRBV11-2 with TRBJ2-4; a possible D gene is TRBD2 (6 bases). Germline CDR1 is SGHAT and CDR2 is FQNNGV. This CDR3 has 14 residues. Trimming took off 4 bases at V and 0 bases at J, with 7 bases between the two ends. Written as DNA, the CDR3 is TGTGCCAGCAGCTCGGGACTAGCCAAAAACATTCAGTACTTC. Translation gives CASSSGLAKNIQYF.

This clone was counted between two and nine times. This rearrangement joins TRBV19 to TRBJ1-6; D unresolved. The CDR3 loop spans 14 amino acids. V was clipped by 4 bases and J by 5 bases, with 9 bases between them. Germline CDR1 and CDR2: LNHDA and SQIVND (reference sequence). CDR3 sequence reads: CASSSGIDNSPLHF. In nucleotides, the CDR3 is TGTGCCAGTAGTAGCGGGATTGATAATTCACCCCTCCACTTT.

The chain combines TRBV29-1 with TRBJ1-1, with D uncertain. The germline V gene has CDR1 SQVTM and CDR2 ANQGSEA. The CDR3 covers 10 residues. V lost 6 bases to trimming and J lost 5 bases, with 7 bases between them. This chain's CDR3 is CSVEITEAFF. DNA for the CDR3: TGCAGCGTAGAAATTACTGAAGCTTTCTTT.

V is TRBV21-1 and J is TRBJ1-1; TRBD1 was called by the table and not checked on the DNA. TRBV21-1 is a recognized pseudogene. This CDR3 spans 15 amino acids. This CDR3 reads CASISRGHDNTEAFF. The CDR3 DNA reads as TGTGCCAGCATCTCAAGGGGACACGACAACACTGAAGCTTTCTTT.